The table lists the clone carrying this TCR beta chain with many counts. V was clipped by 11 bases and J by 3 bases; unmatched bases: 11. CDR1 ENHRY and CDR2 SYGVKD come from the germline V gene. The CDR3 spans 14 residues. RNA transcripts provided the source from which TCR beta CDR3 regions were amplified. Using the HTBI primer set, a first-round RT-PCR was run on the TCR CDR3. TCRdb reprocessed the multiplex PCR reads via MiXCR and lists one record per CDR3 protein. The data hold about 590,000 distinct CDR3 sequences, with approximately 15% observed a single time. The sample is drawn from a study of T cells in Graves' hyperthyroidism and ophthalmopathy.

The genes are TRBV10-3 and TRBJ2-3; 7 bases are shared with TRBD2. This TCR was sampled from a woman in her twenties or thirties with Graves' hyperthyroidism. Sequencing input: blood. This CDR3 is CAHQRGRGTDTQYF. In DNA form, the CDR3 reads TGTGCCCATCAGCGCGGGAGAGGAACAGATACGCAGTATTTT.